The rows below give T cell receptor beta chains drawn from one sample of a study of T cells of healthy individuals. TCRdb re-analysed the 5' RACE reads in MiXCR, keeping a single row per CDR3 protein. The table includes around 79,000 distinct CDR3 sequences, about 5% detected once. The receptor source for this set is a female donor in good health. The CDR3 runs from the conserved cysteine through the conserved F or W. Each record gives: J gene, V gene, D gene, clone size, CDR3 protein, CDR3 DNA. D genes are given only for firm matches. The size field is filled for only some rows; it gives once, few, many or a size class.

TRBJ1-5 | TRBV30 | TRBD1 | few | CAWSPTGRGSNQPQHF | TGTGCCTGGAGTCCGACAGGGCGCGGTAGCAATCAGCCCCAGCATTTT
TRBJ2-3 | TRBV20-1 | TRBD2 | NA | CSAGGLSSGRAVVADTQYF | TGCAGTGCTGGGGGGCTAAGTAGCGGGAGGGCCGTTGTCGCAGATACGCAGTATTTT
TRBJ2-3 | TRBV5-1 | NA | NA | CASSTAGPQYF | TGCGCCAGCAGCACCGCAGGTCCGCAGTATTTT
TRBJ1-6 | TRBV6-1 | NA | many | CASSGRGGSSSPLHF | TGTGCCAGCAGTGGGAGAGGAGGGTCGTCTTCACCCCTCCACTTT
TRBJ2-7 | TRBV7-8 | NA | many | CASSTRTSATYEQYF | TGTGCCAGCAGCACCCGTACAAGCGCCACCTACGAGCAGTACTTC
TRBJ2-1 | TRBV24-1 | TRBD2 | many | CATSDPPGLAGVRGSYNEQFF | TGTGCCACCAGTGATCCCCCCGGACTAGCGGGAGTAAGGGGCTCCTACAATGAGCAGTTCTTC
TRBJ2-5 | TRBV6-1 | TRBD2 | many | CASSETSGAPETQYF | TGTGCCAGCAGTGAGACTAGCGGAGCCCCAGAGACCCAGTACTTC
TRBJ2-1 | TRBV19 | NA | NA | CASRGMNTRDEQFF | TGTGCCAGTAGGGGGATGAATACACGGGATGAGCAGTTCTTC
TRBJ1-3 | TRBV6-5 | NA | many | CASSYSSFASGNTIYF | TGTGCCAGCAGTTACTCATCTTTTGCCTCTGGAAACACCATATATTTT
TRBJ1-1 | TRBV28 | NA | many | CASSPQAAGSNTEAFF | TGTGCCAGCAGTCCCCAGGCCGCAGGCTCGAACACTGAAGCTTTCTTT
TRBJ1-2 | TRBV5-1 | TRBD1 | many | CASSPGQGRDGYTF | TGCGCCAGCAGCCCTGGACAGGGGAGGGATGGCTACACCTTC
TRBJ1-5 | TRBV5-6 | NA | NA | CASSLGTVNQPQHF | TGTGCCAGCAGCTTGGGTACAGTCAATCAGCCCCAGCATTTT
TRBJ2-7 | TRBV3-1 | NA | few | CASSPGDLSSYEQYF | TGTGCCAGCAGCCCAGGAGACCTGAGCTCCTACGAGCAGTACTTC
TRBJ2-1 | TRBV4-1 | NA | many | CASSQNALRDEQFF | TGCGCCAGCAGCCAAAACGCGTTAAGGGATGAGCAGTTCTTC
TRBJ1-1 | TRBV3-1 | NA | NA | CASSQGHGRNTEAFF | TGTGCCAGCAGCCAAGGGCACGGCCGGAACACTGAAGCTTTCTTT
TRBJ2-1 | TRBV5-5 | TRBD2 | many | CASSLRLAREQFF | TGTGCCAGCAGCCTTCGACTAGCTAGGGAGCAGTTCTTC
TRBJ1-5 | TRBV6-5 | TRBD1 | few | CASSPGQGSNQPQHF | TGTGCCAGCAGTCCGGGACAGGGTAGCAATCAGCCCCAGCATTTT
TRBJ1-2 | TRBV7-2 | NA | many | CASSSRLQGRGNGYTF | TGTGCCAGCAGCTCCCGACTGCAGGGGCGGGGGAATGGCTACACCTTC
TRBJ2-7 | TRBV20-1 | TRBD1 | many | CSARDEGASYEQYF | TGCAGTGCTAGAGATGAGGGGGCTTCCTACGAGCAGTACTTC
TRBJ1-2 | TRBV12-3/TRBV12-4 | NA | many | CASTHGGTSSTF | TGTGCCAGCACCCATGGGGGGACCTCCTCCACCTTC
TRBJ2-3 | TRBV5-1 | TRBD2 | many | CASSLSGRGADTQYF | TGCGCCAGCAGCTTGAGCGGGAGAGGGGCAGATACGCAGTATTTT
TRBJ1-1 | TRBV20-1 | TRBD1 | many | CSASDGQGITEAFF | TGCAGTGCTAGCGACGGACAGGGGATCACTGAAGCTTTCTTT
TRBJ1-2 | TRBV18 | NA | NA | CASSLDSYGYTF | TGTGCCAGCTCACTGGACAGCTATGGCTACACCTTC
TRBJ2-4 | TRBV7-9 | TRBD2 | few | CASSPRLLAGVTKNIQYF | TGTGCCAGCAGCCCCCGGCTACTAGCGGGAGTCACTAAAAACATTCAGTACTTC
TRBJ2-3 | TRBV7-2 | NA | medium-sized | CASSRMEDTQYF | TGTGCCAGCAGCCGAATGGAAGATACGCAGTATTTT
TRBJ2-7 | TRBV27 | TRBD1 | many | CASSPGTGATYEQYF | TGTGCCAGCAGTCCCGGGACAGGGGCCACCTACGAGCAGTACTTC
TRBJ2-2 | TRBV6-2/TRBV6-3 | TRBD2 | few | CASSLGLAALNTGELFF | TGTGCCAGCAGTTTGGGACTAGCGGCCCTGAACACCGGGGAGCTGTTTTTT
TRBJ2-5 | TRBV7-9 | TRBD2 | many | CASSSLAAGYQETQYF | TGTGCCAGCAGCTCCCTAGCGGCGGGGTACCAAGAGACCCAGTACTTC
TRBJ2-7 | TRBV5-1 | TRBD1 | NA | CASSQDRGVDEQYF | TGCGCCAGCAGCCAGGACAGGGGTGTGGACGAGCAGTACTTC
TRBJ2-3 | TRBV5-5 | NA | many | CASSLLGDTQYF | TGTGCCAGCAGCTTATTGGGAGATACGCAGTATTTT
TRBJ2-7 | TRBV20-1 | TRBD1 | many | CSARYQRDRVSYEQYF | TGCAGTGCTAGATATCAGAGAGACAGGGTCTCCTACGAGCAGTACTTC
TRBJ2-1 | TRBV6-5 | TRBD1 | many | CATNSGTGQFF | TGTGCCACGAACTCCGGGACAGGGCAGTTCTTC
TRBJ2-2 | TRBV30 | NA | few | CAWSLGGTGELFF | TGTGCCTGGAGTCTAGGGGGGACCGGGGAGCTGTTTTTT
TRBJ2-1 | TRBV14 | TRBD2 | many | CASSQIAGGYNEQFF | TGTGCCAGCAGCCAGATAGCGGGAGGGTACAATGAGCAGTTCTTC
TRBJ2-3 | TRBV7-2 | NA | many | CASSSVDRGDTQYF | TGTGCCAGCAGCTCGGTCGACAGAGGAGATACGCAGTATTTT
TRBJ2-5 | TRBV29-1 | NA | many | CSVELAQETQYF | TGCAGCGTTGAACTGGCCCAAGAGACCCAGTACTTC
TRBJ2-3 | TRBV4-2 | NA | many | CASSQDREWSTDTQYF | TGTGCCAGCAGCCAAGACCGGGAGTGGAGCACAGATACGCAGTATTTT